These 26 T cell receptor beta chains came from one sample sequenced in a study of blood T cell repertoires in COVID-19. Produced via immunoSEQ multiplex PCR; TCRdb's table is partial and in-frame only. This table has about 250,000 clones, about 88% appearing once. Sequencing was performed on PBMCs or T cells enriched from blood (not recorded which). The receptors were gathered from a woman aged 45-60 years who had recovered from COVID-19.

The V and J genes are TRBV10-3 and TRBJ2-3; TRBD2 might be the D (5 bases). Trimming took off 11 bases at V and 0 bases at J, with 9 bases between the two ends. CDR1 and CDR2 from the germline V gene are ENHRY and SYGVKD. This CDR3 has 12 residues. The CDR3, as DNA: TGTGCCGCCAGCGGAAGCACAGATACGCAGTATTTT. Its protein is CAASGSTDTQYF.

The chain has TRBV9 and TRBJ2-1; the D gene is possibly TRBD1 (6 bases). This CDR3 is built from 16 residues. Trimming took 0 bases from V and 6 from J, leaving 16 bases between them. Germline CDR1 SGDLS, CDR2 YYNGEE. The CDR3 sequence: CASSVAFGGWGNEQFF. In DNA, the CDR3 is TGTGCCAGCAGCGTAGCTTTTGGGGGCTGGGGCAATGAGCAGTTCTTC.

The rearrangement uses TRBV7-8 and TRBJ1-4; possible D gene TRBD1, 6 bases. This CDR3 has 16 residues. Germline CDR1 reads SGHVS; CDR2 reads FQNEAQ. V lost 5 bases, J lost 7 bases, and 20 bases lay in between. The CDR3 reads CASSLEHRTAAEKLFF. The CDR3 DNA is TGTGCCAGCAGCCTTGAACACCGGACAGCCGCTGAAAAACTGTTTTTT.

The CDR3 region has the DNA TGCGCCAGCAGCTTCTTGAGAACCGGGGATAATTCACCCCTCCACTTT. Translating gives CASSFLRTGDNSPLHF. The rearrangement joins TRBV5-1 to TRBJ1-6; D gene unclear. V lost 2 bases, J lost 5 bases, and 14 bases lay in between. CDR3 length equals 16 residues. Germline V lookup: CDR1 SGHRS, CDR2 YFSETQ. The whole variable domain, remainder taken from reference TRBV5-1 and TRBJ1-6, is KAGVTQTPRYLIKTRGQQVTLSCSPISGHRSVSWYQQTPGQGLQFLFEYFSETQRNKGNFPGRFSGRQFSNSRSEMNVSTLELGDSALYLCASSFLRTGDNSPLHFGNGTRLTVT.

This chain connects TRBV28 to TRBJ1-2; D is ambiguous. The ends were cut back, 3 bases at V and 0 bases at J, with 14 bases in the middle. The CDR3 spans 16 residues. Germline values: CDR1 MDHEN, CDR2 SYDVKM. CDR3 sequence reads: CASSLMMGKANYGYTF. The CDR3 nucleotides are TGTGCCAGCAGTTTGATGATGGGCAAAGCTAACTATGGCTACACCTTC.

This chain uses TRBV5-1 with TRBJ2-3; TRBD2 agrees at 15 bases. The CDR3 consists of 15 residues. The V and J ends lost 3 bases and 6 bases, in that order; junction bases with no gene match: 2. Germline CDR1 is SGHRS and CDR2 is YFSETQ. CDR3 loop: CASSWGTSGRDTQYF. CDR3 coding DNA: TGCGCCAGCAGCTGGGGGACTAGCGGGAGGGATACGCAGTATTTT.

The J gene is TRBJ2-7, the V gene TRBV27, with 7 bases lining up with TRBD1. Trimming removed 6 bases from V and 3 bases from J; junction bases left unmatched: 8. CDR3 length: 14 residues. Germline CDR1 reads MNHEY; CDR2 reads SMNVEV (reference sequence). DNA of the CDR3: TGTGCCAGCAGCGACAGGGAACCTCTCTACGAGCAGTACTTC. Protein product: CASSDREPLYEQYF.

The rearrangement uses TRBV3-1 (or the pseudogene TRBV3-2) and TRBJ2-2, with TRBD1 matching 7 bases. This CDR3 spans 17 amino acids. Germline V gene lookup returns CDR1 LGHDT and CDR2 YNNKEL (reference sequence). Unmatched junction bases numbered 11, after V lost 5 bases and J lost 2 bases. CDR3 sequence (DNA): TGTGCCAGCAGCGCAAGGACAGGCCTTTTTAACACCGGGGAGCTGTTTTTT. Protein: CASSARTGLFNTGELFF.

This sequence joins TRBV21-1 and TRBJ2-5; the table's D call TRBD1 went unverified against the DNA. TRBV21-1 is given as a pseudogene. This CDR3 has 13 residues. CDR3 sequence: CASSKAGRETQYF. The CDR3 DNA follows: TGTGCCAGCAGCAAAGCGGGCCGCGAGACCCAGTACTTC.

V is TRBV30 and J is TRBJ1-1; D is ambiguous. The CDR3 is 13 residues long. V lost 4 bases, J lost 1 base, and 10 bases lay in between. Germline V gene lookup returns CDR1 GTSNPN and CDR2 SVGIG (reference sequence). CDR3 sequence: CAWTYSRNTEAFF. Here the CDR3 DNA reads TGTGCCTGGACCTATTCCCGGAACACTGAAGCTTTCTTT.

CDR3 residues: CASSLTAGPSYEQYF. The DNA for the CDR3 is TGTGCCAGTAGTCTAACAGCGGGCCCCTCCTACGAGCAGTACTTC. V is TRBV19 and J is TRBJ2-7, with D maybe TRBD2 (6 bases). The ends were cut back, 5 bases at V and 0 bases at J, with 14 bases in the middle. The germline CDR1 and CDR2 sequences are LNHDA and SQIVND (reference sequence). This CDR3 has 15 residues.

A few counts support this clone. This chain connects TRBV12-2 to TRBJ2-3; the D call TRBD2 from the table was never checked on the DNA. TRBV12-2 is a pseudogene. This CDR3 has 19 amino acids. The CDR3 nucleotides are TGTGCAAGTCGCCTTCCACCCGGGTGGACTAGCGTAAACACAGATACGCAGTATTTT. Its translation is CASRLPPGWTSVNTDTQYF.

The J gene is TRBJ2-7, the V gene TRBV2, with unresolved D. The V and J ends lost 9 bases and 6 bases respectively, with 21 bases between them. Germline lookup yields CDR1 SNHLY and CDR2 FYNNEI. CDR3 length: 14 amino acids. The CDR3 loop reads CASTGRTEYGEQYF. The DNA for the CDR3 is TGTGCCAGTACCGGCCGTACGGAGTACGGCGAGCAGTACTTC.

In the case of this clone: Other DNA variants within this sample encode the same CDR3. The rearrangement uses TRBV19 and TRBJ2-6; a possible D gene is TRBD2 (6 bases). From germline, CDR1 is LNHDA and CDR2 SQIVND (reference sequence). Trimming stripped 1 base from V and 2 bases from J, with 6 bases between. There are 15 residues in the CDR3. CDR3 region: CASSIGGAGANVLTF. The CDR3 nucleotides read TGTGCCAGTAGTATAGGGGGGGCTGGGGCCAACGTCCTGACTTTC.

The CDR3 region has the DNA TGTGCCAGCAGTCCACTAAATAGCAATCAGCCCCAGCATTTT. Protein sequence: CASSPLNSNQPQHF. The gene calls are TRBV27 and TRBJ1-5; D gene uncertain. Germline V gene lookup returns CDR1 MNHEY and CDR2 SMNVEV (reference sequence). V was cut by 5 bases and J by 0 bases, with 8 bases left in between. The CDR3 totals 14 residues.

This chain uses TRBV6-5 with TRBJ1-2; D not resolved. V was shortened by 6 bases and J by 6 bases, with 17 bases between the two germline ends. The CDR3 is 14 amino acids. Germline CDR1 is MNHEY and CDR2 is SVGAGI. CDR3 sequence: CASSPPRGTDGYTF. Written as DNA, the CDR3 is TGTGCCAGCAGCCCCCCCCGGGGTACGGATGGCTACACCTTC.

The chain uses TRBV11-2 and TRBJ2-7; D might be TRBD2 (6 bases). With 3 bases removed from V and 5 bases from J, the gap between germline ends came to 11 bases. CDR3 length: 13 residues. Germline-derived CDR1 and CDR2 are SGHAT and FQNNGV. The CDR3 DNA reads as TGTGCCAGCAGCTTCTCGGAGGGGAACGAGCAGTACTTC. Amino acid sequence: CASSFSEGNEQYF.

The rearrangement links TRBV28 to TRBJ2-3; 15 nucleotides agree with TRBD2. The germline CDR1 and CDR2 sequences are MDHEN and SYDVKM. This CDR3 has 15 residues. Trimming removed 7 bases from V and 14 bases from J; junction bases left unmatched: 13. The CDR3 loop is CASTTPGLAGGEWYF. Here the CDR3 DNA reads TGTGCCAGCACTACCCCTGGACTAGCGGGAGGGGAGTGGTATTTT.

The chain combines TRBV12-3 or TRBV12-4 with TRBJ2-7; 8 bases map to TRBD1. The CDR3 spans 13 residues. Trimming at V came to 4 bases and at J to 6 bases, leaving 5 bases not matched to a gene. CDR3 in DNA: TGTGCCAGCAGTTCCCTTACAGGGGGCGAGCAGTACTTC. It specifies CASSSLTGGEQYF.

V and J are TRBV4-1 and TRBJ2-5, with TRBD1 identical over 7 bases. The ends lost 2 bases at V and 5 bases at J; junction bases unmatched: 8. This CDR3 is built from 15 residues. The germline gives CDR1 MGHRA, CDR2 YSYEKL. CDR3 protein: CASSQPGQMQETQYF. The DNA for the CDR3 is TGCGCCAGCAGCCAACCGGGACAGATGCAGGAGACCCAGTACTTC.

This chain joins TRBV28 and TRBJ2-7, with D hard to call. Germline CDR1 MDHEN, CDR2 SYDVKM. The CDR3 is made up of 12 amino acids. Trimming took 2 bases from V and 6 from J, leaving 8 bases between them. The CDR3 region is CASSLTVVEQYF. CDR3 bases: TGTGCCAGCAGTTTAACGGTTGTCGAGCAGTACTTC.

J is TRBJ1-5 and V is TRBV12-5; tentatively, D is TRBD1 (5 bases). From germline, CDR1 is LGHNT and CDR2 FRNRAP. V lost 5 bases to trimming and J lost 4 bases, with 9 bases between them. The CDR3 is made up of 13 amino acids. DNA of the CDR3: TGTGCTAGTGGTATTCGACAGAATCAGCCCCAGCATTTT. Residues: CASGIRQNQPQHF.

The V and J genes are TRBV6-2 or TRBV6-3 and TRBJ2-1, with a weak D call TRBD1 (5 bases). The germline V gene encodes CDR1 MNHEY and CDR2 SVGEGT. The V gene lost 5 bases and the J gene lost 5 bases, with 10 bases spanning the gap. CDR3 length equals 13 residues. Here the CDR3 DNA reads TGTGCCAGCAGTCTCAGACAGAACAATGAGCAGTTCTTC. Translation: CASSLRQNNEQFF.

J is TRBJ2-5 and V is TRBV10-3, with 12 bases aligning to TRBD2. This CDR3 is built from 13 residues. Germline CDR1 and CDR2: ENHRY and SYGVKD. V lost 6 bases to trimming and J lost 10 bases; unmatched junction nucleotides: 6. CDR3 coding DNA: TGTGCCATCAGGGGGACTAGCGGGTCTGACCAGTACTTC. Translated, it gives CAIRGTSGSDQYF.

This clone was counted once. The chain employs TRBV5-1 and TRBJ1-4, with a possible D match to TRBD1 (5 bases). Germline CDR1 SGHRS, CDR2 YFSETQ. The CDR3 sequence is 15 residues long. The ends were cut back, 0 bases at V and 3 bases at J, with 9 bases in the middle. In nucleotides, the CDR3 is TGCGCCAGCAGCTTGGACGCGACAGCTAATGAAAAACTGTTTTTT. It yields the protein CASSLDATANEKLFF. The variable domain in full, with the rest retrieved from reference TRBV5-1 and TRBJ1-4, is KAGVTQTPRYLIKTRGQQVTLSCSPISGHRSVSWYQQTPGQGLQFLFEYFSETQRNKGNFPGRFSGRQFSNSRSEMNVSTLELGDSALYLCASSLDATANEKLFFGSGTQLSVL.

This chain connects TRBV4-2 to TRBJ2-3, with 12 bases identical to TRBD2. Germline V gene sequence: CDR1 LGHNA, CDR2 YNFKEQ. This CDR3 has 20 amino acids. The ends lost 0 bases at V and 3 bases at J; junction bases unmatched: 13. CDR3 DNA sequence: TGTGCCAGCAGCCAAGAACTCGGGCTAGCGGGAGGGGGGTGGACAGATACGCAGTATTTT. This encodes CASSQELGLAGGGWTDTQYF.